This record covers a single TCR beta chain. The antigen is not known. These data originate in a study of beta chain features in type 1 diabetes. Study-wide points: The VDJ junctions of type 1 diabetes patients carried fewer insertions and more deletions. Shorter templates might be favored by PCR, equally in patients and controls. Shortening of TCRB CDR3s, moderate but significant, appeared in all four CD4+ subsets of Type 1 diabetes patients.

In total, each donor contributed a single heparinised blood draw that averaged roughly 100 mL. V shed 4 bases and J shed 3 bases, with 10 bases lying between them. The CDR3 extends over 13 amino acids. Germline CDR1 GTSNPN, CDR2 SVGIG (reference sequence). TCRB transcripts that were expressed got sequenced, as all of the isolated RNA had been reverse transcribed. The protocol was immunoSEQ multiplex PCR, while the TCRdb copy is restricted to in-frame clones and leaves out a portion. The sample contains around 250,000 clones, 68% of which appear only once. This sequence joins TRBV30 and TRBJ2-1; D is unresolved. What was sequenced was naive CD4+ T cells from blood. This receptor was identified in a man aged 30 to 39 in good health. The CDR3, as DNA: TGTGCCTGGAAGAGTGGGGACTACAATGAGCAGTTCTTC. It translates to CAWKSGDYNEQFF.